A single sample is the source of the 2 T cell receptor beta chains below, sequenced in a study of vaccination effects on CD4 cells after COVID-19. Isolation of CD4+ T cells took place after about 10 days of culture. The vaccine given was either BNT162b2 or mRNA-1273, in two doses. These receptors have no known antigen. TCRdb keeps only in-frame clones here, not all; method: immunoSEQ multiplex PCR. The profile shows about 47,000 clones, roughly 70% of them singletons. The sequences come from CD4+ T cells from PBMCs cultured without peptide, collected after COVID-19 vaccination. The receptors were sampled from a human donor who received a COVID-19 vaccine.

The chain uses TRBV3-1 (or the pseudogene TRBV3-2) and TRBJ1-3; possible D gene TRBD1, 5 bases. The CDR3 runs to 17 residues. Trimming cost V 1 base and J 2 bases, with 15 bases left between them. Looked up from germline, CDR1 is LGHDT and CDR2 is YNNKEL (reference sequence). The CDR3 coding sequence is TGTGCCAGCAGCCAAGCCGTGGTCCGGGACCCTGGAAACACCATATATTTT. It yields the protein CASSQAVVRDPGNTIYF.

V gene TRBV11-3 combines with J gene TRBJ2-2, with 7 nucleotides matching TRBD1. The CDR3 extends over 14 amino acids. CDR1 is SGHNT, CDR2 YENEEA, per germline. J gave up 6 bases and V 4 bases, and 5 bases lay outside the gene matches. The CDR3 DNA follows: TGTGCCAGCAGCTCCACAGGGGTTGCCGGGGAGCTGTTTTTT. This codes for CASSSTGVAGELFF.